The 18 T cell receptor beta chains presented below share a single source sample, sequenced in a study of blood T cells in healthy people across ages (dated by TCRdb to the mid-2010s). Library method: 5' RACE. Instrument used: Illumina HiSeq 2500. A second PCR of roughly 6 to 11 cycles was run with a J-beta primer mix and a sample-barcoded 5' primer. The public reads were run again by TCRdb, first through fastp at Q25 and then through MiXCR, and only productive beta chains were kept. Rows merge per CDR3 protein into single entries with the most common DNA and genes. The sample yields about 1 million distinct CDR3 sequences; under 55% were counted once. In total, the top ten clones hold under 20% of the sample. What was sequenced was blood. The source is a woman aged 55-70 years in good health.

The V call is TRBV9, the J call TRBJ2-3, with 7 bases aligning to TRBD1. J was trimmed by 4 bases and V by 5 bases; bases with no gene match: 10. The CDR3 extends over 15 amino acids. Germline V gives CDR1 SGDLS, CDR2 YYNGEE. The CDR3 protein is CASSLGQRAADTQYF. DNA for the CDR3: TGTGCCAGCAGTTTGGGACAGAGGGCCGCAGATACGCAGTATTTT.

This chain links TRBV6-6 with TRBJ2-3; the D gene is possibly TRBD2 (5 bases). The germline V gene encodes CDR1 MNHNY and CDR2 SVGAGI (reference sequence). V lost 7 bases and J lost 4, with 12 bases in between. The CDR3 runs to 13 residues. CDR3 nucleotides: TGTGCCAGCACCGACGGGGTGGCAGATACGCAGTATTTT. The encoded protein is CASTDGVADTQYF.

Only a few counts were recorded for this clonotype. The chain links TRBV10-3 to TRBJ1-1; D unresolved. Trimming removed 3 bases from V and 0 bases from J, with 5 bases in between. The CDR3 sequence is 13 residues long. Per germline, CDR1 ENHRY and CDR2 SYGVKD. CDR3 nucleotide sequence: TGTGCCATCAGTGACAGCCTGAACACTGAAGCTTTCTTT. It is translated as CAISDSLNTEAFF.

This clonotype was observed a few times. The rearrangement links TRBV4-2 to TRBJ1-4; D is ambiguous. This CDR3 region has 16 residues. CDR1 and CDR2 from the germline V gene are LGHNA and YNFKEQ. V lost 2 bases and J lost 5, with 15 bases in between. CDR3 loop: CASSQRAAEGNEKLFF. The CDR3 bases are TGTGCCAGCAGCCAACGGGCGGCCGAAGGGAATGAAAAACTGTTTTTT.

This clonotype was detected many times. This chain joins TRBV27 and TRBJ2-5; D tentatively reads TRBD1 or TRBD2 (5 bases each). Germline assignment: CDR1 MNHEY and CDR2 SMNVEV (reference sequence). Trimming left V 0 bases short and J 4 bases short, with 9 bases between. The CDR3 is 14 amino acids. The CDR3 DNA follows: TGTGCCAGCAGTTTATCACCAGGGAGAGAGACCCAGTACTTC. It yields the protein CASSLSPGRETQYF.

This chain joins TRBV11-2 and TRBJ2-3; TRBD2 matches 11 bases. Germline values: CDR1 SGHAT, CDR2 FQNNGV. With V trimmed by 7 bases and J by 4 bases, 7 bases remained unmatched. The CDR3 is made up of 15 amino acids. The CDR3 nucleotides read TGTGCCAGCAAACTACTAGCGGGAGTGGCAGATACGCAGTATTTT. Translated: CASKLLAGVADTQYF.

The J gene is TRBJ1-5, the V gene TRBV6-5; D gene unclear. CDR3 length: 15 residues. Trimming pared 6 bases from V and 3 bases from J, leaving 15 bases between. Germline-derived CDR1 and CDR2 are MNHEY and SVGAGI. CDR3 sequence reads: CASRGAVLDNQPQHF. DNA for the CDR3: TGTGCCAGCAGGGGAGCAGTGTTAGACAATCAGCCCCAGCATTTT.

This clonotype was counted a few times. The chain links TRBV27 to TRBJ2-7; D is possibly TRBD2 (6 bases). The CDR3 sequence is 14 residues long. Per germline, CDR1 MNHEY and CDR2 SMNVEV (reference sequence). V shed 2 bases and J shed 3 bases, with 11 bases lying between them. For the CDR3, the DNA is TGTGCCAGCAGTTTAGGGCGGGACGGCTACGAGCAGTACTTC. Amino acid sequence: CASSLGRDGYEQYF.

The rearrangement joins TRBV5-1 to TRBJ2-5; 10 bases map to TRBD2. The end of the DNA fits TRBJ2-7 better, so the J call may be wrong. The CDR3 runs to 15 residues. CDR1 and CDR2 (germline): SGHRS, YFSETQ. The CDR3 loop reads CASSLSLAGDYEQYF. The CDR3 DNA follows: TGCGCCAGCAGCTTGAGTCTAGCGGGGGACTACGAGCAGTACTTC.

The chain is built from TRBV7-6 and TRBJ2-1; TRBD2 agrees at 13 bases. The trim removed 5 bases at V and 13 bases at J, leaving 11 bases unmatched. CDR3 length: 15 amino acids. CDR1 and CDR2 (germline): SGHVS, FNYEAQ. The CDR3 region has the DNA TGTGCCAGCAGCCGACTAGCGGGAGGAGCGGAGACCCAGTTCTTC. Encoded protein: CASSRLAGGAETQFF.

A few counts support this clonotype. J is TRBJ1-4 and V is TRBV29-1; 7 bases match TRBD1. Germline lookup yields CDR1 SQVTM and CDR2 ANQGSEA. The CDR3 runs to 13 residues. The V segment lost 7 bases and the J segment 7 bases; nucleotides outside the gene matches: 9. The CDR3 DNA follows: TGCAGCGGTTCCAGGGGGATGGGTGAAAAACTGTTTTTT. Translating gives CSGSRGMGEKLFF.

This clonotype was found once. This chain connects TRBV30 to TRBJ1-4, with a weak D call TRBD1 (5 bases). The V end lost 0 bases, the J end lost 5 bases, and 7 bases lay between the germline ends. Germline V gene data show CDR1 as GTSNPN and CDR2 as SVGIG (reference sequence). The CDR3 runs 13 residues. The DNA for the CDR3 is TGTGCCTGGAGTGTGGGGGGGAATGAAAAACTGTTTTTT. This translates into CAWSVGGNEKLFF.

Only one count was recorded for this clonotype. V and J are TRBV3-1 and TRBJ1-1; D is unclear. There are 15 residues in the CDR3. The V gene lost 0 bases and the J gene lost 8 bases, with 16 bases spanning the gap. Germline V gene sequence: CDR1 LGHDT, CDR2 YNNKEL (reference sequence). CDR3 in DNA: TGTGCCAGCAGCCAAGATGGGGTAGCGTCGGGGGAAGCTTTCTTT. Protein: CASSQDGVASGEAFF.

This chain joins TRBV7-9 and TRBJ2-7; 7 positions agree with TRBD2. The CDR3 length is 13 residues. Germline CDR1 reads SEHNR; CDR2 reads FQNEAQ (reference sequence). The V and J ends lost 5 bases and 6 bases, in that order; junction bases with no gene match: 7. The CDR3 coding sequence is TGTGCCAGCAGCGTTACTAGCGCGCGCGAGCAGTACTTC. It translates to CASSVTSAREQYF.

This rearrangement joins TRBV20-1 to TRBJ2-1, with 14 bases that match TRBD2. Losses at the gene ends were 0 bases for V and 9 bases for J; bases not matched to a gene: 4. Germline loops: CDR1 DFQATT, CDR2 SNEGSKA (reference sequence). This CDR3 spans 15 amino acids. The CDR3 DNA sequence: TGCAGTGCTAGAGATCGACTAGCGGGAGGGTCTGAGCAGTTCTTC. This sequence encodes CSARDRLAGGSEQFF.

The rearrangement links TRBV11-2 to TRBJ2-1; D gene unclear. The ends were cut back, 3 bases at V and 2 bases at J, with 11 bases in the middle. This CDR3 is built from 15 residues. The germline gives CDR1 SGHAT, CDR2 FQNNGV. CDR3 DNA: TGTGCCAGCAGCTTGGGTCGGCAGGCCTACAATGAGCAGTTCTTC. Translated, it gives CASSLGRQAYNEQFF.

The rearrangement joins TRBV5-1 to TRBJ2-1, with 8 bases matching TRBD2. After removal of 6 bases from V and 10 bases from J, the junction contained 15 bases not matched to a gene. The CDR3 has 15 residues. CDR1 and CDR2 (germline): SGHRS, YFSETQ. The CDR3 nucleotides read TGCGCCAGCAACCGGGGTGAGAGCGGGAGACGGGAGCAGTTCTTC. Its protein is CASNRGESGRREQFF.

This clonotype was counted a few times. The rearrangement links TRBV5-1 to TRBJ2-6, with TRBD1 as a possible D gene (6 bases). The CDR3 runs to 16 residues. Germline V CDR1 and CDR2: SGHRS, YFSETQ. V was shortened by 3 bases and J by 0 bases, with 10 bases between the two germline ends. The CDR3 here is CASSSGQLSGANVLTF. CDR3 DNA: TGCGCCAGCAGCTCTGGACAGCTCTCTGGGGCCAACGTCCTGACTTTC. The full variable domain, rest sourced from reference TRBV5-1 and TRBJ2-6, is KAGVTQTPRYLIKTRGQQVTLSCSPISGHRSVSWYQQTPGQGLQFLFEYFSETQRNKGNFPGRFSGRQFSNSRSEMNVSTLELGDSALYLCASSSGQLSGANVLTFGAGSRLTVL.